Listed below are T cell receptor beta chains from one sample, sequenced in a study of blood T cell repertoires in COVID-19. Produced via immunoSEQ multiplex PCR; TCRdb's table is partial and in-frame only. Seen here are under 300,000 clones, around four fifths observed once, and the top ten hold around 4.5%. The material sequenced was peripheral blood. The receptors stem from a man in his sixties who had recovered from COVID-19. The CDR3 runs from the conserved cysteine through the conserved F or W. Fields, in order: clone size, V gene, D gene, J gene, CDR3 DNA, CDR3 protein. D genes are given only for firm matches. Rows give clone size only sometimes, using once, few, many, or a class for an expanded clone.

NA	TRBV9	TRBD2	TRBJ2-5	TGTGCCAGCAGCGTAGGAACTAGCGGGGGCTCACAAGAGACCCAGTACTTC	CASSVGTSGGSQETQYF
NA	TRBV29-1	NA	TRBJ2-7	TGCAGCGTCAAAGTTCAGGGCGGTGGCGAGCAGTACTTC	CSVKVQGGGEQYF
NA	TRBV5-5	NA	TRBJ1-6	TGTGCCAGCAGCCCGGGGGGAGGCCCCTATAATTCACCCCTCCACTTT	CASSPGGGPYNSPLHF
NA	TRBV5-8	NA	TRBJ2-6	TGTGCCAGCAGCACGAACGGCAGGGTGGCGGGGGCCAACGTCCTGACTTTC	CASSTNGRVAGANVLTF
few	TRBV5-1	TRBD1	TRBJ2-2	TGCGCCAGCAGCTTAAGGGGGCGTGGGAACACCGGGGAGCTGTTTTTT	CASSLRGRGNTGELFF
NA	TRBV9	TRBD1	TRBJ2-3	TGTGCCAGCAGCGACCTCACAGGGGGCGTTGGCACAGATACGCAGTATTTT	CASSDLTGGVGTDTQYF
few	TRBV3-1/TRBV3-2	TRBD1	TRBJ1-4	TGTGCCAGCAGCGGGACAGGGGGCCCCCCAACTAATGAAAAACTGTTTTTT	CASSGTGGPPTNEKLFF
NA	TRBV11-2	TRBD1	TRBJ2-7	TGTGCCAGCAGCTTAGGAGAGTCGTGGGACAGGGGTGGCGAGCAGTACTTC	CASSLGESWDRGGEQYF
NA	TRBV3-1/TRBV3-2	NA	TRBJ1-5	TGTGCCAGCAGCCAAGATGCGGTTCAGCCCCAGCATTTT	CASSQDAVQPQHF
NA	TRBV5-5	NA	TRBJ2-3	TGTGCCAGCAGCTTGGGTGGGGGCCCCACAGATACGCAGTATTTT	CASSLGGGPTDTQYF
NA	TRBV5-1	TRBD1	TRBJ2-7	TGCGCCAGCAGCATAGGACAGGGGGCAGGCGAGCAGTACTTC	CASSIGQGAGEQYF
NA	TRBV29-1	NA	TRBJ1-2	TGCAGCGTTGACGGTCGTCCGGGAGGCTACACCTTC	CSVDGRPGGYTF
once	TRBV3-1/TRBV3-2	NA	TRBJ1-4	TGTGCCAGCAGCTCCAGGGGAGGGAATGAAAAACTGTTTTTT	CASSSRGGNEKLFF
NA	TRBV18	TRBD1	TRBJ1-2	TGTGCCACCCGAGGTCAGGGGGCATCAAAATTTAACTATGGCTACACCTTC	CATRGQGASKFNYGYTF
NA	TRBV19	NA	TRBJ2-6	TGTGCCAGTCACGGGTTCACTGGGGCCAACGTCCTGACTTTC	CASHGFTGANVLTF
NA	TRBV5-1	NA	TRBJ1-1	TGCGCCAGCAGCTTGGGGGGAGGGAACACTGAAGCTTTCTTT	CASSLGGGNTEAFF
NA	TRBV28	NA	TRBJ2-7	TGTGCCAGCACAGGTCTTCTCTCAGAGCAGTACTTC	CASTGLLSEQYF
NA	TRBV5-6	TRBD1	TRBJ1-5	TGTGCCAGCAGTCGACAGGGTGGCAATCAGCCCCAGCATTTT	CASSRQGGNQPQHF
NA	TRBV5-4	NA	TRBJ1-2	TGTGCCAGCAGCTTGGGACACCGGTATGGCTACACCTTC	CASSLGHRYGYTF
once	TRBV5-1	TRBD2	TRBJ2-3	TGCGCCAGCAGCGAAACTAGCGTACACACAGATACGCAGTATTTT	CASSETSVHTDTQYF
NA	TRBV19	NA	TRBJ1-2	TGTGCCAGTAGTATACTGGCAGGGGAAAGACAGAGTGGCTACACCTTC	CASSILAGERQSGYTF
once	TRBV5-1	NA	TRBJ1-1	TGCGCCAGCAGCTTGACGCAGGGAGAAGGGGGCACTGAAGCTTTCTTT	CASSLTQGEGGTEAFF
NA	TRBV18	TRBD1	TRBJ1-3	TGTGCCAGCTCACCTGGGACAGGGCCTGGAAACACCATATATTTT	CASSPGTGPGNTIYF
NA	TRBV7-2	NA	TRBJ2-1	TGTGCCAGCAGCTCAGAAATCAGGGCCTCCTACAATGAGCAGTTCTTC	CASSSEIRASYNEQFF
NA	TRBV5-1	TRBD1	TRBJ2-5	TGCGCCAGCAGCCGCACGACAGGGATCCAAGAGACCCAGTACTTC	CASSRTTGIQETQYF
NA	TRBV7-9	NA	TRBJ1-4	TGTGCCAGCAGCCCCGACACGGCCCAGGGAAAACTGTTTTTT	CASSPDTAQGKLFF
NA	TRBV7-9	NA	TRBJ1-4	TGTGCCAGCAGCTTAGAACAGAATAATGAAAAACTGTTTTTT	CASSLEQNNEKLFF
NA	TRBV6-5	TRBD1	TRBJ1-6	TGTGCCAGCAGCTTACAGGGGAATAATTCACCCCTCCACTTT	CASSLQGNNSPLHF
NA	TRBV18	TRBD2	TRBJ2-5	TGTGCCAGCTCACCACCGACAGGGACTAGCTCGCCGACCCAGTACTTC	CASSPPTGTSSPTQYF
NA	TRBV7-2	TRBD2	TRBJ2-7	TGTGCCAGCAGCCTAGGGACTAGCGGGGGAGCCTACGAGCAGTACTTC	CASSLGTSGGAYEQYF
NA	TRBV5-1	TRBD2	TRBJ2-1	TGCGCCAGTTCCCCGACTAGCGGGGTGATCAATGAGCAGTTCTTC	CASSPTSGVINEQFF
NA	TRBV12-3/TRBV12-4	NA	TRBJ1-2	TGTGCCAGCAGTTTACAGGGGATTGATGGCTACACCTTC	CASSLQGIDGYTF
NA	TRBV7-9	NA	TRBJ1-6	TGTGCCAGCAGCTTAAGGGACATTAATTCACCCCTCCACTTT	CASSLRDINSPLHF
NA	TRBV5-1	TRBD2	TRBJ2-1	TGCGCCAGCAGCCCGGGACTAGCGGGAGGGGATAATGAGCAGTTCTTC	CASSPGLAGGDNEQFF
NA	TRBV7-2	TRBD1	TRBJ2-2	TGTGCCAGCACCGACAGGGGGAGGGTCGCCGGGGAGCTGTTTTTT	CASTDRGRVAGELFF
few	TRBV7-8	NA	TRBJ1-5	TGTGCCAGCAGCTTAGCCCGACAGACTAATCAGCCCCAGCATTTT	CASSLARQTNQPQHF
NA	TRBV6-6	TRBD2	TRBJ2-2	TGTGCCAGCAGTCCTAGCGGGGGACCGAACACCGGGGAGCTGTTTTTT	CASSPSGGPNTGELFF
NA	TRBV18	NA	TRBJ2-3	TGTGCCAGCTCCACTTCAGATACGCAGTATTTT	CASSTSDTQYF
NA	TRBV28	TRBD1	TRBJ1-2	TGTGCCAGCAGTGACCAAGCGTCGACAGGGCACTTTGGCTACACCTTC	CASSDQASTGHFGYTF
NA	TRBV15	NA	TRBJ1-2	TGTGCCACCAGCAGAGATAGAATAACAGGCTACGGCTACACCTTC	CATSRDRITGYGYTF
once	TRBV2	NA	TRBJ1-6	TGTGCCAGCAGCCGGGAGGATGGCGATTCACCCCTCCACTTT	CASSREDGDSPLHF
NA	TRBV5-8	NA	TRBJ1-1	TGTGCCAGCAGCTTGCAGGGGCTAGGGACTGAAGCTTTCTTT	CASSLQGLGTEAFF
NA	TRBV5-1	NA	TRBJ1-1	TGCGCCAGCAGCTCCCGGGAGGGGGGGGACACTGAAGCTTTCTTT	CASSSREGGDTEAFF
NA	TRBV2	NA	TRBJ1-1	TGTGCCAGCAGTGAAGGTGTGATCAGGGTGAACACTGAAGCTTTCTTT	CASSEGVIRVNTEAFF
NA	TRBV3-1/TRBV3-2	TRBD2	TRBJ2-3	TGTGCCAGCAGCCAATCGACTAGCGGGAGCACAGATACGCAGTATTTT	CASSQSTSGSTDTQYF